These 23 T cell receptor beta chains originate from one sample sequenced in a study of cytomegalovirus exposure and HLA in healthy donors. Primers for the PCR totalled 60 Vbeta and 13 Jbeta. Measured with immunoSEQ multiplex PCR; TCRdb has only the in-frame clones, and not every one. The sample table includes about 110,000 clones. Sample: PBMCs. The origin of the receptors is a man aged 40-49 years in good health and CMV-seropositive.

The J gene is TRBJ1-3, the V gene TRBV11-1; maybe TRBD1 (5 bases). V was cut by 0 bases and J by 0 bases, with 9 bases left in between. In germline, CDR1 is SGHAT, CDR2 FQDESV (reference sequence). The CDR3 covers 16 residues. CDR3 residues: CASSLARTLSGNTIYF. DNA for the CDR3: TGTGCCAGCAGCTTAGCCCGGACACTCTCTGGAAACACCATATATTTT.

The CDR3 DNA sequence: TGTGCCAGCAGTTACCTCGGGGGGTCCAATGAGCAGTTCTTC. Its translation is CASSYLGGSNEQFF. V gene TRBV27 combines with J gene TRBJ2-1; 7 bases line up with TRBD2. With V trimmed by 4 bases and J by 6 bases, 6 bases remained unmatched. The V gene's germline CDR1 is MNHEY and CDR2 SMNVEV (reference sequence). The CDR3 is 14 residues long.

The rearrangement uses TRBV11-1 and TRBJ2-5; D might be TRBD1 (6 bases). The germline V gene has CDR1 SGHAT and CDR2 FQDESV (reference sequence). Between the trimmed V and J ends, which lost 7 bases and 3 bases, there was a span of 15 bases. There are 14 residues in the CDR3. The CDR3 sequence is CASNMGAGKETQYF. CDR3 nucleotide sequence: TGTGCCAGCAATATGGGGGCAGGAAAAGAGACCCAGTACTTC.

This rearrangement joins TRBV27 to TRBJ2-5; D perhaps matches TRBD2 (6 bases). V was trimmed by 6 bases and J by 4 bases, leaving 18 bases between them. The germline V gene has CDR1 MNHEY and CDR2 SMNVEV (reference sequence). This CDR3 is 15 amino acids long. The DNA of the CDR3 is TGTGCCAGCAGCCCTGGGGCGGGCGGGGCAGAGACCCAGTACTTC. This sequence encodes CASSPGAGGAETQYF.

The chain has TRBV27 and TRBJ1-2, with 10 positions matching TRBD1. The length of the CDR3 is 16 residues. Germline V gene lookup returns CDR1 MNHEY and CDR2 SMNVEV (reference sequence). Losses at the gene ends were 5 bases for V and 3 bases for J; bases not matched to a gene: 9. This CDR3 reads CASSRTPGQGHYGYTF. For the CDR3, the DNA is TGTGCCAGCAGTCGGACACCGGGACAGGGGCACTATGGCTACACCTTC.

V is TRBV7-6 and J is TRBJ2-7, with 7 bases that match TRBD1. With 3 bases clipped from V and 2 bases from J, the junction kept 4 bases outside the gene matches. The CDR3 is made up of 14 amino acids. Germline CDR1 and CDR2: SGHVS and FNYEAQ. The CDR3 protein is CASSFRQGPYEQYF. In DNA, the CDR3 is TGTGCCAGCAGCTTTAGACAGGGCCCCTACGAGCAGTACTTC.

The rearrangement links TRBV15 to TRBJ2-2, with 12 bases that match TRBD2. The CDR3 is 15 residues long. The ends lost 8 bases at V and 2 bases at J; junction bases unmatched: 3. CDR1 and CDR2 from the germline V gene are LNHNV and YYDKDF (reference sequence). As DNA, the CDR3 is TGTGCCACCTCGACTAGCGGGAGTAACACCGGGGAGCTGTTTTTT. Encoded protein: CATSTSGSNTGELFF.

The V and J genes are TRBV7-2 and TRBJ2-2; tentative D call: TRBD2 (6 bases). The CDR3 is 12 residues long. Per germline, CDR1 SGHTA and CDR2 FQGNSA. The V end lost 8 bases, the J end lost 4 bases, and 8 bases lay between the germline ends. The CDR3 reads CASGDFTGELFF. CDR3 DNA: TGTGCCAGCGGGGACTTCACCGGGGAGCTGTTTTTT.

This sequence joins TRBV10-3 and TRBJ1-2, with 7 bases that match TRBD1. The germline V gene encodes CDR1 ENHRY and CDR2 SYGVKD. J was trimmed by 7 bases and V by 9 bases; bases with no gene match: 11. This CDR3 is built from 13 residues. The CDR3 nucleotides are TGTGCCATACAAATAACAGGGGACCGTGGCTACACCTTC. It codes for CAIQITGDRGYTF.

The V gene is TRBV6-5, the J gene TRBJ2-2; possible D gene TRBD1, 5 bases. CDR3 length equals 13 residues. The V gene lost 5 bases and the J gene lost 5 bases, with 9 bases spanning the gap. Germline CDR1 and CDR2: MNHEY and SVGAGI. The CDR3 DNA reads as TGTGCCAGCAGTCTACGACAGACCGGGGAGCTGTTTTTT. It yields the protein CASSLRQTGELFF.

The rearrangement joins TRBV9 to TRBJ2-7; perhaps TRBD1 as D (5 bases). Trimming removed 0 bases from V and 3 bases from J, with 10 bases in between. The CDR3 covers 14 residues. In germline, CDR1 is SGDLS, CDR2 YYNGEE. The CDR3 bases are TGTGCCAGCAGCGTAGAAGGGGCAGACTACGAGCAGTACTTC. Residues: CASSVEGADYEQYF.

CDR3 amino acids: CSVQLHSYEQYF. As DNA, the CDR3 is TGCAGCGTGCAACTCCACAGCTACGAGCAGTACTTC. The genes are TRBV29-1 and TRBJ2-7; the D is unclear. This CDR3 has 12 amino acids. The V gene lost 6 bases and the J gene lost 3 bases, with 12 bases spanning the gap. Germline V gene data show CDR1 as SQVTM and CDR2 as ANQGSEA.

The chain has TRBV10-3 and TRBJ2-1, with 9 bases lining up with TRBD2. From germline, CDR1 is ENHRY and CDR2 SYGVKD. J was trimmed by 4 bases and V by 6 bases; bases with no gene match: 7. CDR3 length: 15 residues. DNA for the CDR3: TGTGCCATCAGGATAGCGGGAGATTCTTACAATGAGCAGTTCTTC. Translation gives CAIRIAGDSYNEQFF.

The rearrangement joins TRBV29-1 to TRBJ1-1; possible D gene TRBD1, 6 bases. The germline CDR1 and CDR2 sequences are SQVTM and ANQGSEA. V was trimmed by 7 bases and J by 2 bases, leaving 11 bases between them. This CDR3 region has 12 residues. CDR3 DNA: TGCAGCGCGGGGGGGGGCAACACTGAAGCTTTCTTT. Its translation: CSAGGGNTEAFF. Filled out from reference TRBV29-1 and TRBJ1-1, the complete variable domain reads SAVISQKPSRDICQRGTSLTIQCQVDSQVTMMFWYRQQPGQSLTLIATANQGSEATYESGFVIDKFPISRPNLTFSTLTVSNMSPEDSSIYLCSAGGGNTEAFFGQGTRLTVV.

The CDR3 bases are TGTGCCAGCAGTTTAGGCACATACAATGAGCAGTTCTTC. Residues: CASSLGTYNEQFF. The rearrangement joins TRBV27 to TRBJ2-1, with no clear D. Trimming pared 2 bases from V and 4 bases from J, leaving 6 bases between. The CDR3 consists of 13 residues. The germline V gene encodes CDR1 MNHEY and CDR2 SMNVEV (reference sequence).

With respect to this clone: At one end, the junction sequence differs from germline, possibly due to a read error. J is TRBJ1-2 and V is TRBV6-6; no reliable D call. The germline V gene has CDR1 MNHNY and CDR2 SVGAGI (reference sequence). This CDR3 comprises 16 residues. The CDR3 nucleotides are TGTGCCAGCAGTCCGGCTGAACAGAGGGCTAACTATAGCTACACCTTC. This gives the protein CASSPAEQRANYSYTF.

V gene TRBV29-1 combines with J gene TRBJ2-7; a weak D match, TRBD1 (6 bases). The V and J ends lost 7 bases and 2 bases respectively, with 15 bases between them. CDR1 and CDR2 from the germline V gene are SQVTM and ANQGSEA. The CDR3 spans 13 residues. CDR3 residues: CSALRGTTYEQYF. The CDR3 coding sequence is TGCAGCGCCCTCAGGGGAACGACCTACGAGCAGTACTTC.

CDR3 bases: TGTGCCAGCGGAAGGACTAGCGGGAGGCGTCCGGAGACCCAGTACTTC. It is translated as CASGRTSGRRPETQYF. This chain uses TRBV5-4 with TRBJ2-5; 14 nucleotides line up with TRBD2. The CDR3 contains 16 residues. Germline CDR1 is SGHNT and CDR2 is YYREEE (reference sequence). Trimming took 7 bases from V and 5 from J; bases not matched to a gene: 10.

This chain links TRBV29-1 with TRBJ2-7; TRBD2 matches at 8 bases. CDR3 length equals 15 residues. The germline gives CDR1 SQVTM, CDR2 ANQGSEA. Losses at the gene ends were 3 bases for V and 0 bases for J; bases not matched to a gene: 7. The CDR3 spells CSVEVTGTSSYEQYF. CDR3 nucleotide sequence: TGCAGCGTTGAGGTTACAGGGACTAGCTCCTACGAGCAGTACTTC.

This sequence joins TRBV2 and TRBJ1-3; the D gene is possibly TRBD1 (5 bases). The CDR3 has 16 residues. The V gene's germline CDR1 is SNHLY and CDR2 FYNNEI. Trimming removed 5 bases at V and 4 bases at J, with 18 bases between. CDR3 in DNA: TGTGCCAGCAGTCCCCAGGGTCCCGCTTCGGGAAACACCATATATTTT. This translates into CASSPQGPASGNTIYF.

The rearrangement uses TRBV14 and TRBJ2-7; D is unresolved. The germline gives CDR1 SGHDN, CDR2 FVKESK. Deletions cut 3 bases from V and 2 bases from J, with 8 bases between. This CDR3 comprises 13 residues. The CDR3 region is CASSHDLPYEQYF. The CDR3 coding sequence is TGTGCCAGCAGCCATGACTTACCCTACGAGCAGTACTTC.

The chain has TRBV18 and TRBJ2-2; maybe TRBD1 (6 bases). CDR1 KGHSH and CDR2 LQKENI come from the germline V gene. V dropped 1 base and J dropped 5 bases, with 8 bases sitting between them. The CDR3 is made up of 14 amino acids. CDR3 sequence (DNA): TGTGCCAGCTCACCACTGCAGGGGACCGGGGAGCTGTTTTTT. Translation: CASSPLQGTGELFF.

This chain joins TRBV19 and TRBJ1-5; D not certain. V gave up 3 bases and J gave up 4 bases, with 10 bases separating them. The CDR3 covers 14 residues. Germline V gene data show CDR1 as LNHDA and CDR2 as SQIVND (reference sequence). The CDR3 region is CASSITSINQPQHF. The CDR3, as DNA: TGTGCCAGTAGTATCACGAGTATAAATCAGCCCCAGCATTTT.